The present entry profiles one T cell receptor (beta chain) with its context. Per the original data handling: It was from reference gene primer amplification that nucleated cell counts were estimated. Only in-frame clones appear in the TCRdb table, and some are missing; sequencing was by immunoSEQ multiplex PCR. That table furnishes V, J and clone size, whereas the DNA furnished D and trimming. The sample contains about 280,000 clones, 86% of which appear only once. The CDR3 covers 16 residues. Germline assignment: CDR1 MNHNS and CDR2 SASEGT. With 4 bases clipped from V and 4 bases from J, the junction kept 12 bases outside the gene matches. The record originates from a study of blood T cell repertoires in COVID-19.

The chain uses TRBV6-1 and TRBJ2-5, with 7 bases identical to TRBD1. Sequenced: peripheral blood. The TCR sequence derives from a woman aged 25 to 45 with active or convalescent COVID-19. The CDR3: CASSGPNRGPGETQYF. The CDR3 DNA sequence: TGTGCCAGCAGTGGACCGAATAGGGGGCCGGGAGAGACCCAGTACTTC.